Shown below are 14 T cell receptor beta chains from a single sample sequenced in a study of cytomegalovirus exposure and HLA in healthy donors. It was with 60 Vbeta and 13 Jbeta primers that the PCR ran. TCRdb keeps only in-frame clones here, not all; method: immunoSEQ multiplex PCR. This sample carries more than 80,000 clones, more than 65% of them seen once, and the ten largest clones take approximately 1.1%. Sequences were obtained from PBMCs. The origin of the receptors is a girl aged 2-10 years in good health and CMV-seropositive.

The chain joins TRBV28 to TRBJ2-7, with D possibly matching TRBD2 (6 bases). V lost 2 bases, J lost 2 bases, and 19 bases lay in between. The CDR3 runs to 17 residues. CDR1 and CDR2 (germline): MDHEN, SYDVKM. CDR3 sequence (DNA): TGTGCCAGCAGTTTACCCCCCCGGGAGTCCCCCCCCTACGAGCAGTACTTC. Protein product: CASSLPPRESPPYEQYF. The full variable domain, rest sourced from reference TRBV28 and TRBJ2-7, is DVKVTQSSRYLVKRTGEKVFLECVQDMDHENMFWYRQDPGLGLRLIYFSYDVKMKEKGDIPEGYSVSREKKERFSLILESASTNQTSMYLCASSLPPRESPPYEQYFGPGTRLTVT.

This clone was counted only a few times. The genes are TRBV7-9 and TRBJ2-5; D is perhaps TRBD1 (6 bases). The CDR3 runs 14 residues. Germline loops: CDR1 SEHNR, CDR2 FQNEAQ (reference sequence). The V and J ends lost 3 bases and 1 base respectively, with 9 bases between them. CDR3 coding DNA: TGTGCCAGCAGCTTTGTCAGGGGCCAAGAGACCCAGTACTTC. Encoded protein: CASSFVRGQETQYF.

This sequence joins TRBV7-2 and TRBJ2-7; TRBD2 aligns across 14 bases. V trimming: 5 bases; J trimming: 5 bases; junction bases outside the gene matches: 8. The CDR3 loop spans 16 amino acids. In germline, CDR1 is SGHTA, CDR2 FQGNSA. The CDR3 reads CASSGGGTSGRNEQYF. In DNA, the CDR3 is TGTGCCAGCAGCGGGGGAGGGACTAGCGGGAGAAACGAGCAGTACTTC.

The rearrangement joins TRBV2 to TRBJ2-7, with a weak D call TRBD1 (5 bases). V was clipped by 2 bases and J by 8 bases, with 13 bases between them. The length of the CDR3 is 13 residues. Germline V gene lookup returns CDR1 SNHLY and CDR2 FYNNEI. The CDR3 coding sequence is TGTGCCAGCAGTGAAAGGTCAGGGTTCCAGCAGTACTTC. It translates to CASSERSGFQQYF.

The V call is TRBV2, the J call TRBJ2-7; TRBD2 matches 8 bases. The germline CDR1 and CDR2 sequences are SNHLY and FYNNEI. The CDR3 runs to 13 residues. V dropped 4 bases and J dropped 2; count of bases not matched to a gene: 1. CDR3 nucleotides: TGTGCCAGCAGTGGGGGACTAGCCTACGAGCAGTACTTC. Translation gives CASSGGLAYEQYF.

About this clone: A read error may produce the germline difference seen at one junction end. The chain joins TRBV6-5 to TRBJ2-7; a possible D gene is TRBD1 (5 bases). The CDR3 length is 14 residues. Germline-derived CDR1 and CDR2 are MNHEY and SVGAGI. The CDR3 region is CASSYGQGSDEQYF. The CDR3 DNA reads as TGTGCCAGCAGTTACGGGCAGGGCTCCGACGAGCAGTACTTC.

The J gene is TRBJ1-1, the V gene TRBV19; 12 bases are a match to TRBD1. Germline CDR1 reads LNHDA; CDR2 reads SQIVND (reference sequence). This CDR3 contains 14 residues. V shed 7 bases and J 4 bases; nucleotides not matched to a gene: 4. CDR3 in DNA: TGTGCCAGTACCCTGGGACAGGGGGCCACTGAAGCTTTCTTT. Its translation: CASTLGQGATEAFF.

This rearrangement joins TRBV7-6 to TRBJ2-7; maybe TRBD1 (5 bases). The CDR3 runs 15 residues. The V end was cut by 5 bases, the J end by 5 bases, with 19 bases between. Germline CDR1 reads SGHVS; CDR2 reads FNYEAQ. Here the CDR3 DNA reads TGTGCCAGCAGCCAAGGGGAAGGGCTCCGGGACGAGCAGTACTTC. It yields the protein CASSQGEGLRDEQYF.

V usage is TRBV30 and J usage is TRBJ1-2; the D is unclear. The ends were cut back, 5 bases at V and 6 bases at J, with 10 bases in the middle. The CDR3 extends over 11 amino acids. Germline values: CDR1 GTSNPN, CDR2 SVGIG (reference sequence). Written as DNA, the CDR3 is TGTGCCTGGCAAAACAGAAATGGCTACACCTTC. This codes for CAWQNRNGYTF.

This clone was seen more than once but under ten times. The CDR3 protein is CASSLSAQTGQPQHF. The CDR3, as DNA: TGTGCCAGCAGCTTAAGTGCCCAGACTGGTCAGCCCCAGCATTTT. This chain connects TRBV7-9 to TRBJ1-5; no clear D gene. There are 15 residues in the CDR3. Trimming removed 2 bases at V and 6 bases at J, with 14 bases between. The germline CDR1 and CDR2 sequences are SEHNR and FQNEAQ (reference sequence).

J is TRBJ2-2 and V is TRBV10-3, with D possibly being TRBD1 (6 bases). The germline gives CDR1 ENHRY, CDR2 SYGVKD. This CDR3 is built from 14 residues. V lost 2 bases to trimming and J lost 11 bases, with 15 bases between them. CDR3 residues: CAISEDAWTEELFF. In DNA, the CDR3 is TGTGCCATCAGTGAGGACGCTTGGACAGAAGAGCTGTTTTTT.

V and J are TRBV5-4 and TRBJ2-5; D ambiguous. Looked up from germline, CDR1 is SGHNT and CDR2 is YYREEE (reference sequence). V dropped 3 bases and J dropped 3 bases, with 3 bases sitting between them. There are 11 residues in the CDR3. The CDR3 loop reads CASSSKETQYF. In nucleotides, the CDR3 is TGTGCCAGCAGCTCAAAAGAGACCCAGTACTTC. The full variable domain, with the rest looked up from reference TRBV5-4 and TRBJ2-5, is ETGVTQSPTHLIKTRGQQVTLRCSSQSGHNTVSWYQQALGQGPQFIFQYYREEENGRGNFPPRFSGLQFPNYSSELNVNALELDDSALYLCASSSKETQYFGPGTRLLVL.

J is TRBJ2-3 and V is TRBV29-1; the D gene is possibly TRBD2 (7 bases). Germline lookup yields CDR1 SQVTM and CDR2 ANQGSEA. This CDR3 region has 12 residues. The CDR3 is CSEGGGSDTQYF. Here the CDR3 DNA reads TGCAGTGAGGGGGGGGGTTCAGATACGCAGTATTTT.

The V and J genes are TRBV30 and TRBJ1-3; 10 bases fit TRBD1. The CDR3 covers 18 residues. The V gene's germline CDR1 is GTSNPN and CDR2 SVGIG (reference sequence). V was clipped by 2 bases and J by 0 bases; unmatched bases: 10. CDR3 DNA: TGTGCCTGGAGTAAAAGGCCCGGGACAGGGGACTCTGGAAACACCATATATTTT. The encoded protein is CAWSKRPGTGDSGNTIYF.